These 32 T cell receptor beta chains share one sample of origin, sequenced in a study of blood T cell repertoires in COVID-19. TCRdb's table, derived via immunoSEQ multiplex PCR, lists solely in-frame clones and lacks some. Of over 150,000 clones in the sample, roughly 83% were seen once. What was sequenced was peripheral blood. These receptors originate from a man aged 18 to 29 with active or convalescent COVID-19.

The chain uses TRBV7-3 and TRBJ1-1; D possibly corresponds to TRBD1 (5 bases). The germline V and J ends were trimmed by 3 bases and 1 base, with 15 bases remaining between them. There are 16 residues in the CDR3. Germline values: CDR1 SGHTA, CDR2 FQGTGA. CDR3 coding DNA: TGTGCCAGCAGCTTCATCAGGGCGGTGAGGAACACTGAAGCTTTCTTT. It yields the protein CASSFIRAVRNTEAFF.

V and J are TRBV9 and TRBJ2-1; D is possibly TRBD2 (6 bases). The germline V and J ends were trimmed by 4 bases and 0 bases, with 17 bases remaining between them. Germline assignment: CDR1 SGDLS and CDR2 YYNGEE. The CDR3 has 17 amino acids. The chain's CDR3 is CASSSRDFLSSYNEQFF. The CDR3 DNA follows: TGTGCCAGCAGCTCCCGGGACTTCCTGAGCTCCTACAATGAGCAGTTCTTC.

This clone has more than one count but fewer than ten. The genes are TRBV28 and TRBJ1-5; weak D call: TRBD1 (5 bases). V lost 4 bases, J lost 3 bases, and 13 bases lay in between. The CDR3 has 15 residues. Germline assignment: CDR1 MDHEN and CDR2 SYDVKM. CDR3 sequence (DNA): TGTGCCAGCAGTTCCCCCAGGGTATCCAATCAGCCCCAGCATTTT. Protein: CASSSPRVSNQPQHF.

This clone was recorded once. At one end the junction does not follow the germline gene, possibly because of a read error. This chain joins TRBV2 and TRBJ2-7; 12 bases line up with TRBD2. Germline V CDR1 and CDR2: SNHLY, FYNNEI. The CDR3 has 14 residues. CDR3 coding DNA: TGTGCCAGCAGTGAAAGGCTAGCGGGAGGGCCACTGAACTTC. Translated, it gives CASSERLAGGPLNF.

The V and J genes are TRBV25-1 and TRBJ1-6, with 8 bases identical to TRBD1. V lost 2 bases and J lost 10; bases outside the gene matches: 7. This CDR3 region has 15 residues. CDR1 and CDR2 (germline): MGHDK, SYGVNS. CDR3: CASSERGQGWSPLHF. The DNA of the CDR3 is TGTGCCAGCAGTGAACGCGGACAGGGATGGTCACCCCTCCACTTT.

The chain joins TRBV7-9 to TRBJ1-1; D may be TRBD1 (6 bases). Trimming cost V 5 bases and J 1 base, with 14 bases left between them. Germline V gene data show CDR1 as SEHNR and CDR2 as FQNEAQ (reference sequence). CDR3 length: 15 amino acids. The CDR3 reads CASSATGTGNTEAFF. DNA for the CDR3: TGTGCCAGCAGCGCCACAGGGACCGGGAACACTGAAGCTTTCTTT.

The chain recombines TRBV11-3 with TRBJ2-2; 10 positions agree with TRBD1. Trimming at V came to 3 bases and at J to 6 bases, leaving 7 bases not matched to a gene. The CDR3 length is 16 residues. Germline V CDR1 and CDR2: SGHNT, YENEEA. Here the CDR3 reads CASSFIGGTGAGELFF. CDR3 sequence (DNA): TGTGCCAGCAGCTTTATAGGAGGGACAGGGGCCGGGGAGCTGTTTTTT.

This clone occurred a few times. The rearrangement joins TRBV27 to TRBJ2-7, with D unresolved. The V end was cut by 5 bases, the J end by 3 bases, with 20 bases between. Germline assignment: CDR1 MNHEY and CDR2 SMNVEV (reference sequence). This CDR3 comprises 16 residues. CDR3 sequence (DNA): TGTGCCAGCAGTCCAATATCGACCGGGTATCTCTACGAGCAGTACTTC. This translates into CASSPISTGYLYEQYF.

This clone was counted a single time. This chain uses TRBV27 with TRBJ2-5, with 10 nucleotides matching TRBD1. The CDR3 length is 15 residues. J gave up 4 bases and V 5 bases, and 7 bases lay outside the gene matches. Germline CDR1 and CDR2: MNHEY and SMNVEV (reference sequence). The DNA for the CDR3 is TGTGCCAGCAGTCTCCGGGACAGGGGTGGAGAGACCCAGTACTTC. As protein: CASSLRDRGGETQYF.

The gene calls are TRBV25-1 and TRBJ2-2; D remains unclear. The CDR3 is 14 amino acids. The V and J ends lost 3 bases and 2 bases respectively, with 7 bases between them. The germline V gene encodes CDR1 MGHDK and CDR2 SYGVNS. In DNA form, the CDR3 reads TGTGCCAGCAGTGACGAGGTTAACACCGGGGAGCTGTTTTTT. It yields the protein CASSDEVNTGELFF.

This clone showed up just once. V is TRBV19 and J is TRBJ2-7, with 11 nucleotides matching TRBD2. Germline V gene lookup returns CDR1 LNHDA and CDR2 SQIVND (reference sequence). The CDR3 loop spans 15 amino acids. After removal of 3 bases from V and 3 bases from J, the junction contained 4 bases not matched to a gene. CDR3 amino acids: CASSMGTSGFYEQYF. The DNA of the CDR3 is TGTGCCAGTAGTATGGGGACTAGCGGATTCTACGAGCAGTACTTC.

The chain has TRBV2 and TRBJ1-6; 7 bases align to TRBD1. Looked up from germline, CDR1 is SNHLY and CDR2 is FYNNEI. Unmatched junction bases numbered 10, after V lost 7 bases and J lost 4 bases. The CDR3 is 16 residues long. This chain's CDR3 is CASTPDTGEYNSPLHF. CDR3 bases: TGTGCCAGCACCCCCGACACAGGGGAGTATAATTCACCCCTCCACTTT. Combining the CDR3 with reference TRBV2 and TRBJ1-6 gives the whole variable domain EPEVTQTPSHQVTQMGQEVILRCVPISNHLYFYWYRQILGQKVEFLVSFYNNEISEKSEIFDDQFSVERPDGSNFTLKIRSTKLEDSAMYFCASTPDTGEYNSPLHFGNGTRLTVT.

This clone was recorded at least ten times. CDR3 amino acids: CASSPFGGNTEAFF. CDR3 nucleotide sequence: TGTGCCAGCAGCCCCTTCGGGGGGAACACTGAAGCTTTCTTT. The gene calls are TRBV5-6 and TRBJ1-1; D is possibly TRBD1 (5 bases). CDR1 is SGHDT, CDR2 YYEEEE, per germline. CDR3 length equals 14 residues. Deletions cut 4 bases from V and 1 base from J, with 11 bases between.

J is TRBJ1-5 and V is TRBV6-2 or TRBV6-3; 11 bases map to TRBD1. CDR1 and CDR2 (germline): MNHEY, SVGEGT. V trimming: 7 bases; J trimming: 6 bases; junction bases outside the gene matches: 14. The CDR3 sequence is 17 residues long. DNA for the CDR3: TGTGCCAGCACCCCCACGGGTTGGGGGACAGGGGGTCAGCCCCAGCATTTT. It specifies CASTPTGWGTGGQPQHF.

The chain combines TRBV6-6 with TRBJ1-3; no reliable D call. With 5 bases removed from V and 5 bases from J, the gap between germline ends came to 7 bases. The CDR3 runs to 12 residues. Germline V gives CDR1 MNHNY, CDR2 SVGAGI (reference sequence). The CDR3 protein is CASSVQRNTIYF. The CDR3 DNA follows: TGTGCCAGCAGTGTACAAAGAAACACCATATATTTT.

The gene calls are TRBV4-1 and TRBJ2-7; 11 nucleotides match TRBD2. The V gene's germline CDR1 is MGHRA and CDR2 YSYEKL. V dropped 3 bases and J dropped 7; count of bases not matched to a gene: 11. The CDR3 extends over 16 amino acids. In DNA form, the CDR3 reads TGCGCCAGCAGCCACACCTCACTAGCGGGAGTGGAAGAGCAGTACTTC. Protein product: CASSHTSLAGVEEQYF.

The chain uses TRBV7-2 and TRBJ1-4; weak D call: TRBD1 (6 bases). V was cut by 2 bases and J by 1 base, with 14 bases left in between. CDR3 length equals 17 residues. Germline lookup yields CDR1 SGHTA and CDR2 FQGNSA. The chain's CDR3 is CASSLSSQGRTNEKLFF. CDR3 nucleotides: TGTGCCAGCAGCTTAAGCTCACAGGGTAGAACTAATGAAAAACTGTTTTTT.

This CDR3 is CAWSDRGMSYNSPLHF. The CDR3 bases are TGTGCCTGGAGTGACAGGGGCATGTCCTATAATTCACCCCTCCACTTT. The J gene is TRBJ1-6, the V gene TRBV30; 7 bases align to TRBD1. CDR3 size: 16 residues. Unmatched junction bases numbered 4, after V lost 1 base and J lost 1 base. In germline, CDR1 is GTSNPN, CDR2 SVGIG (reference sequence).

The chain has TRBV6-5 and TRBJ2-3, with TRBD2 matching over 15 bases. J gave up 6 bases and V 11 bases, and 3 bases lay outside the gene matches. Per germline, CDR1 MNHEY and CDR2 SVGAGI. The CDR3 is made up of 13 amino acids. Written as DNA, the CDR3 is TGTGCCGGGACTAGCGGGAGGATGGATACGCAGTATTTT. Translated, it gives CAGTSGRMDTQYF.

This chain joins TRBV9 and TRBJ2-3, with 10 nucleotides matching TRBD1. The length of the CDR3 is 16 residues. Germline V gene lookup returns CDR1 SGDLS and CDR2 YYNGEE. The junction had 13 bases not matched to a gene; V was cut back by 4 bases and J by 8 bases. DNA for the CDR3: TGTGCCAGCAGCTACCGGGACAGGGGTTTAGAAGGTACGCAGTATTTT. This codes for CASSYRDRGLEGTQYF.

The chain recombines TRBV11-2 with TRBJ2-7; possibly TRBD2 for D (6 bases). The CDR3 consists of 14 residues. V gave up 2 bases and J gave up 0 bases, with 8 bases separating them. Germline CDR1 is SGHAT and CDR2 is FQNNGV. CDR3 bases: TGTGCCAGCAGCTTACCCGGGAGCTCCTACGAGCAGTACTTC. Its translation: CASSLPGSSYEQYF. Full variable domain (rest looked up from reference TRBV11-2 and TRBJ2-7): EAGVAQSPRYKIIEKRQSVAFWCNPISGHATLYWYQQILGQGPKLLIQFQNNGVVDDSQLPKDRFSAERLKGVDSTLKIQPAKLEDSAVYLCASSLPGSSYEQYFGPGTRLTVT.

The CDR3 region has the DNA TGTGCCAGCAGCCCCCCAGGGCAGGGGCCACCCCTCCACTTT. Encoded protein: CASSPPGQGPPLHF. The genes are TRBV7-2 and TRBJ1-6; D is perhaps TRBD1 (6 bases). V lost 5 bases, J lost 11 bases, and 16 bases lay in between. CDR1 and CDR2 from the germline V gene are SGHTA and FQGNSA. The CDR3 is 14 amino acids.

The chain employs TRBV7-8 and TRBJ2-7; D may be TRBD2 (6 bases). Trimming took 2 bases from V and 0 from J, leaving 11 bases between them. The germline V gene has CDR1 SGHVS and CDR2 FQNEAQ. The CDR3 is 15 amino acids. This chain's CDR3 is CASSLIADSSYEQYF. The CDR3 DNA follows: TGTGCCAGCAGCTTAATAGCGGATAGCTCCTACGAGCAGTACTTC. The entire variable domain, with the rest obtained from reference TRBV7-8 and TRBJ2-7, is as follows: GAGVSQSPRYKVAKRGQDVALRCDPISGHVSLFWYQQALGQGPEFLTYFQNEAQLDKSGLPSDRFFAERPEGSVSTLKIQRTQQEDSAVYLCASSLIADSSYEQYFGPGTRLTVT.

This chain joins TRBV4-2 and TRBJ1-1; D remains unclear. Deletions cut 0 bases from V and 0 bases from J, with 20 bases between. The CDR3 spans 19 residues. CDR1 is LGHNA, CDR2 YNFKEQ, per germline. CDR3 in DNA: TGTGCCAGCAGCCAAGATCGTAGAAGCGCCGGCTACATGAACACTGAAGCTTTCTTT. Protein sequence: CASSQDRRSAGYMNTEAFF.

This sequence joins TRBV10-2 and TRBJ1-2, with 8 bases matching TRBD1. V dropped 8 bases and J dropped 4; count of bases not matched to a gene: 6. This CDR3 is 13 amino acids long. Germline lookup yields CDR1 WSHSY and CDR2 SAAADI. CDR3 bases: TGCGCCAGCCGGACAGGGATTTCCTATGGCTACACCTTC. Translating gives CASRTGISYGYTF.

The rearrangement uses TRBV5-4 and TRBJ2-6; possibly TRBD2 for D (6 bases). Deletions cut 4 bases from V and 0 bases from J, with 14 bases between. The V gene's germline CDR1 is SGHNT and CDR2 YYREEE (reference sequence). CDR3 size: 17 residues. The CDR3 region has the DNA TGTGCCAGCAGCCCGGCGGGGCGGCTCTCTGGGGCCAACGTCCTGACTTTC. It encodes CASSPAGRLSGANVLTF.

The rearrangement links TRBV9 to TRBJ1-5; 8 positions agree with TRBD1. Germline assignment: CDR1 SGDLS and CDR2 YYNGEE. J gave up 0 bases and V 1 base, and 12 bases lay outside the gene matches. CDR3 size: 19 residues. In DNA, the CDR3 is TGTGCCAGCAGCGTAAGGACAGGGAACCAAGAATATAGCAATCAGCCCCAGCATTTT. Its protein is CASSVRTGNQEYSNQPQHF.

The gene calls are TRBV19 and TRBJ2-3; a possible D gene is TRBD2 (5 bases). CDR1 LNHDA and CDR2 SQIVND come from the germline V gene (reference sequence). CDR3 length equals 15 residues. Deletions cut 4 bases from V and 0 bases from J, with 11 bases between. CDR3 loop: CASSSGGGSTDTQYF. CDR3 DNA sequence: TGTGCCAGTAGTAGCGGCGGAGGAAGCACAGATACGCAGTATTTT.

The chain combines TRBV6-2 or TRBV6-3 with TRBJ2-5, with D unresolved. V was shortened by 6 bases and J by 2 bases, with 16 bases between the two germline ends. In germline, CDR1 is MNHEY, CDR2 SVGEGT. CDR3 length: 15 residues. The CDR3 here is CASSPPSAIQETQYF. In DNA, the CDR3 is TGTGCCAGCAGCCCCCCGAGCGCAATACAAGAGACCCAGTACTTC.

V is TRBV11-2 and J is TRBJ1-2, with D possibly being TRBD1 (5 bases). Trimming stripped 5 bases from V and 0 bases from J, with 10 bases between. The germline CDR1 and CDR2 sequences are SGHAT and FQNNGV. The CDR3 loop spans 14 amino acids. CDR3 nucleotides: TGTGCCAGCAGCACCATGACAGCTAACTATGGCTACACCTTC. The encoded protein is CASSTMTANYGYTF.

The rearrangement joins TRBV30 to TRBJ2-1, with 7 bases matching TRBD2. The CDR3 length is 11 residues. CDR1 is GTSNPN, CDR2 SVGIG, per germline (reference sequence). Trimming at V came to 1 base and at J to 15 bases, leaving 6 bases not matched to a gene. CDR3 DNA sequence: TGTGCCTGGAGTGAGGGAGGGCCTCCGTTCTTC. It translates to CAWSEGGPPFF.

V and J are TRBV6-1 and TRBJ1-6; 9 bases map to TRBD1. The CDR3 runs 16 residues. CDR1 MNHNS and CDR2 SASEGT come from the germline V gene. V lost 4 bases to trimming and J lost 5 bases; unmatched junction nucleotides: 6. DNA for the CDR3: TGTGCCAGCAGTGCGCTGACAGGGGGGAATAATTCACCCCTCCACTTT. Translating it yields CASSALTGGNNSPLHF.